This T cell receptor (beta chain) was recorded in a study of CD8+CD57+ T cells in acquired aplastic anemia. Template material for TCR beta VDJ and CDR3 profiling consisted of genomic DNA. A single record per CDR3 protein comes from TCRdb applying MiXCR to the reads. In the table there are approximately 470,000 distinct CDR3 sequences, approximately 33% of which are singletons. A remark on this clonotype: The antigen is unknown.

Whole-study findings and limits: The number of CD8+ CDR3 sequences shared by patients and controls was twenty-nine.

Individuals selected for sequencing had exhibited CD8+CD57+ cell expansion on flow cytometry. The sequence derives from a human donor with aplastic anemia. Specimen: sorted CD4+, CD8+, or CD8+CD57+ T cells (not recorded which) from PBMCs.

The chain's CDR3 is CASSLEIYEQYF. Written as DNA, the CDR3 is TGTGCCAGCAGCTTGGAGATCTACGAGCAGTACTTC. The chain combines TRBV7-3 with TRBJ2-7; no reliable D call. CDR3 size: 12 residues. Germline V lookup: CDR1 SGHTA, CDR2 FQGTGA. Trimming took 3 bases from V and 3 from J, leaving 6 bases between them.